The following is a T cell receptor beta chain sequence with its context. The target of this receptor is not known. Base qualities are missing; no much larger clone stands one base away. Taken from the germline V gene, the CDR1 and CDR2 loops are SGHNT and YENEEA. Between the V and J ends, shortened by 1 base and 6 bases respectively, the junction contains 6 bases. The CDR3 runs 12 amino acids, cysteine and phenylalanine included. Just the 36-base CDR3 DNA is kept, in frame starting at base 1. This record belongs to a study of blood T cell repertoires in COVID-19 (dated by TCRdb to 2019 to 2021). At the level of the whole study: Collaborator samples came from the United States, Italy and Spain and covered acute and convalescent phases of COVID-19. The repertoires were released in a freely available public database meant as a resource for research on the immune response to SARS-CoV-2. Where HLA class I and class II types were available, the types were taken from metadata supplied by the sample provider, not from assay-based typing. The prospective study material was composed of cDNA or gDNA derived from T cells, B-cell-depleted T cells, or PBMCs. Nearly every sample came with metadata listing a de-identified subject ID, COVID-19 status, age in years and sex. Samples were obtained from the ongoing ImmuneRACE study (first 160 participants) and from approximately 1,200 subjects provided by 6 global collaborators. The dataset comprised deeply sampled blood TCRbeta repertoires from subjects exposed to, actively infected with, or recovered from COVID-19. Beyond this particular receptor, the publication reports: The amount of clinical and demographic metadata varied by source and participant and was provided uncurated.

In the prospective study, participants were roughly 18 to 90 years old, resided in 24 geographic areas of the United States, and were enrolled through a virtual design. To assign participants to cohorts, the prospective study relied on clinical history that participants themselves reported in a screening survey and a study questionnaire. A participant counted as exposed if, within 2 weeks of entering the study, that participant had been in contact with someone who had a PCR-confirmed or clinician-diagnosed COVID-19 case. In the prospective study, mobile phlebotomists collected whole blood, serum and a nasopharyngeal or oropharyngeal swab from each participant. Additional blood draws and questionnaires over an approximately 2-month period could optionally be provided by prospective study participants. Before DNA extraction, prospective study blood samples were shipped either frozen or at room temperature.

The immunoSEQ Assay, a bias-controlled multiplex PCR, was used to amplify TCRbeta CDR3 regions from genomic DNA. Turning to the authors' computational methods: The number of nucleated cells in each sample was estimated from the amplification of reference gene primers within the assay. Sequence reads were collapsed and filtered to measure the absolute abundance of every unique TCRbeta CDR3 rearrangement. For each sample, productive Simpson clonality was calculated as the square root of Simpson's diversity index over productive rearrangements. TCRdb mirrors the immuneACCESS table, restricted to in-frame sequences. Some clones are absent from its copies; in checked studies, under half trace to an unresolved V gene, and the reason for the others is unknown. From that table come the V and J calls and clone size; the DNA was used to work out D and trimming. Counted in this sample were 350,000 to 400,000 clones; just over 90% of them appeared once. The ten largest clonotypes hold just over 0.85% of the sample.

Sequencing input: PBMCs or T cells enriched from blood (not recorded which). The rearranged segments are TRBV11-3 and TRBJ1-2; the D gene is not confidently resolved. This TCR came from a woman in her thirties or forties who had been exposed to COVID-19. The CDR3 reads CASSLAGNGYTF. The DNA sequence is given as TGTGCCAGCAGCTTAGCGGGAAATGGCTACACCTTC.